What follows describes a single TCR beta chain. The record originates from a study of blood T cells in healthy people across ages. Then a second PCR, running about 7 to 11 cycles, was carried out with a sample-barcoded 5' primer and a J-beta primer mix. TCRdb recomputed calls from the 5' RACE reads with MiXCR, one row per CDR3 protein. The profile shows around 940,000 distinct CDR3 sequences, roughly 51% of them singletons. The CDR3 is 18 amino acids. CDR1 and CDR2 from the germline V gene are DFQATT and SNEGSKA (reference sequence). V shed 1 base and J 4 bases; nucleotides not matched to a gene: 13. Caucasian individuals from Russia who were healthy and aged roughly 6 to 95 acted as donors. Each sample yielded at least 6.5 million isolated PBMCs.

The gene calls are TRBV20-1 and TRBJ2-2, with 9 bases lining up with TRBD2. The receptor was isolated from a woman aged 55-69 years in good health. Sequencing was performed on blood. CDR3 coding DNA: TGCAGTGCTAGAGCCCCCACCTGGGGACTAGCAGGCACCGGGGAGCTGTTTTTT. This translates into CSARAPTWGLAGTGELFF.